The 27 T cell receptor beta chains reported below all come from one sample, sequenced in a study of T cells after yellow fever vaccination. MiXCR, applied by TCRdb to the 5' RACE reads, yields one record per CDR3 protein. The table lists hundreds of thousands of distinct CDR3 sequences, 3.6% of them singletons, with about a quarter in the top ten. The sample here was PBMCs, taken on the day of the yellow fever booster vaccination. The receptors shown here come from a man aged 18 to 29 who received the YFV17D yellow fever vaccine.

The rearrangement links TRBV19 to TRBJ2-1; TRBD1 agrees at 7 bases. The CDR3 runs 15 residues. CDR1 and CDR2 from the germline V gene are LNHDA and SQIVND (reference sequence). Losses at the gene ends were 5 bases for V and 5 bases for J; bases not matched to a gene: 9. In DNA, the CDR3 is TGTGCCAGTAGTTCCGACAGGGTTCGGAACAATGAGCAGTTCTTC. Translation gives CASSSDRVRNNEQFF.

This clonotype has just a few counts. The chain couples TRBV6-1 to TRBJ2-2; tentatively, D is TRBD1 (5 bases). CDR3 size: 13 residues. Germline CDR1 and CDR2: MNHNS and SASEGT. Trimming took off 3 bases at V and 8 bases at J, with 10 bases between the two ends. Here the CDR3 reads CASSEQGFGELFF. The CDR3 nucleotides are TGTGCCAGCAGTGAGCAGGGCTTTGGGGAGCTGTTTTTT.

This clonotype has only a few counts. The chain joins TRBV7-6 to TRBJ1-5; D may be TRBD1 (5 bases). CDR3 length equals 15 residues. The germline V gene encodes CDR1 SGHVS and CDR2 FNYEAQ. Trimming removed 5 bases from V and 0 bases from J, with 11 bases in between. CDR3 amino acids: CASSQDRYSNQPQHF. The DNA for the CDR3 is TGTGCCAGCAGCCAAGACAGATATAGCAATCAGCCCCAGCATTTT.

The chain couples TRBV28 to TRBJ2-1, with D perhaps given as TRBD1 or TRBD2 (5 bases each). The CDR3 contains 15 residues. From germline, CDR1 is MDHEN and CDR2 SYDVKM. The germline V and J ends were trimmed by 7 bases and 2 bases, with 15 bases remaining between them. CDR3 in DNA: TGTGCCAGCACCCTTGGGGGTGGACCCTACAATGAGCAGTTCTTC. It encodes CASTLGGGPYNEQFF.

This clonotype was detected ten times or more. This chain links TRBV20-1 with TRBJ1-1; 9 bases are shared with TRBD1. Germline CDR1 is DFQATT and CDR2 is SNEGSKA (reference sequence). This CDR3 has 14 amino acids. The ends lost 5 bases at V and 8 bases at J; junction bases unmatched: 12. CDR3 loop: CSASRWTGVKEAFF. The CDR3 DNA follows: TGCAGTGCTTCCCGGTGGACAGGGGTAAAAGAAGCTTTCTTT.

The rearrangement joins TRBV2 to TRBJ1-5, with 9 bases fitting TRBD1. The germline gives CDR1 SNHLY, CDR2 FYNNEI. The V and J ends lost 4 bases and 6 bases, in that order; junction bases with no gene match: 7. This CDR3 comprises 15 residues. CDR3 nucleotide sequence: TGTGCCAGCAGTGTAACCGGGACAGGGACTCAGCCCCAGCATTTT. This gives the protein CASSVTGTGTQPQHF.

This clonotype was recorded many times. The gene calls are TRBV7-2 and TRBJ1-2; D perhaps matches TRBD1 (5 bases). Germline CDR1 reads SGHTA; CDR2 reads FQGNSA. This CDR3 contains 14 residues. V was clipped by 5 bases and J by 1 base, with 11 bases between them. CDR3 in amino acids: CASSLRDLNYGYTF. As DNA, the CDR3 is TGTGCCAGCAGCCTACGGGACCTTAACTATGGCTACACCTTC. Variable domain in full (rest from reference TRBV7-2 and TRBJ1-2): GAGVSQSPSNKVTEKGKDVELRCDPISGHTALYWYRQSLGQGLEFLIYFQGNSAPDKSGLPSDRFSAERTGGSVSTLTIQRTQQEDSAVYLCASSLRDLNYGYTFGSGTRLTVV.

Ten or more counts support this clonotype. V gene TRBV20-1 combines with J gene TRBJ2-2; the match to TRBD2 covers 12 bases. The V gene end was trimmed by 0 bases and the J gene end by 3 bases; junction bases not matched to a gene: 2. The CDR3 loop spans 16 amino acids. From germline, CDR1 is DFQATT and CDR2 SNEGSKA (reference sequence). DNA for the CDR3: TGCAGTGCTAGAGAACTAGCGGGGGGCCACACCGGGGAGCTGTTTTTT. This gives the protein CSARELAGGHTGELFF.

The table lists this clonotype with many counts. The J gene is TRBJ1-1, the V gene TRBV20-1; TRBD1 is a possible D gene (5 bases). The V gene lost 5 bases and the J gene lost 7 bases, with 17 bases spanning the gap. Germline V lookup: CDR1 DFQATT, CDR2 SNEGSKA (reference sequence). The CDR3 length is 13 residues. CDR3 amino acids: CSARSTAAIEAFF. The CDR3 DNA reads TGCAGTGCTCGTTCGACAGCGGCGATTGAAGCTTTCTTT.

The rearrangement links TRBV5-1 to TRBJ2-1; TRBD1 matches at 7 bases. The CDR3 totals 15 residues. With V trimmed by 4 bases and J by 0 bases, 4 bases remained unmatched. Germline CDR1 and CDR2: SGHRS and YFSETQ. The CDR3 is CASSVGQTSYNEQFF. The CDR3 nucleotides are TGCGCCAGCAGCGTGGGACAGACCTCCTACAATGAGCAGTTCTTC.

At least ten counts were recorded for this clonotype. The chain is built from TRBV6-6 and TRBJ2-4; 11 bases are a match to TRBD1. Germline lookup yields CDR1 MNHNY and CDR2 SVGAGI (reference sequence). V shed 3 bases and J 2 bases; nucleotides not matched to a gene: 9. The CDR3 loop spans 18 amino acids. The CDR3: CASSYRDRGSGTKNIQYF. Written as DNA, the CDR3 is TGTGCCAGCAGTTATCGGGACAGGGGGTCCGGGACCAAAAACATTCAGTACTTC.

This clonotype was detected a few times. V gene TRBV6-5 combines with J gene TRBJ1-1; D unclear. CDR1 MNHEY and CDR2 SVGAGI come from the germline V gene. The CDR3 loop spans 15 amino acids. Trimming shortened V by 2 bases and J by 6 bases, and 16 bases separated the two germline ends. The CDR3 DNA follows: TGTGCCAGCAGTTACAGAAGCTATGTTAGGGCTGAAGCTTTCTTT. This gives the protein CASSYRSYVRAEAFF.

The table lists this clonotype with many counts. DNA for the CDR3: TGTGCCAGCAGCCAAATATCCGGGACAGGGAATGAAAAACTGTTTTTT. It translates to CASSQISGTGNEKLFF. The rearrangement links TRBV4-2 to TRBJ1-4, with 9 bases aligning to TRBD1. With 2 bases clipped from V and 5 bases from J, the junction kept 6 bases outside the gene matches. The CDR3 extends over 16 amino acids. Germline CDR1 is LGHNA and CDR2 is YNFKEQ.

This clonotype was seen repeatedly, ten times or more. The chain couples TRBV18 to TRBJ2-7; TRBD1 might be the D (5 bases). The CDR3 is made up of 13 amino acids. Germline-derived CDR1 and CDR2 are KGHSH and LQKENI. V lost 4 bases and J 3 bases, leaving 10 bases between the germline ends. The CDR3 reads CASSLDRHYEQYF. CDR3 bases: TGTGCCAGCTCACTAGACAGACACTACGAGCAGTACTTC.

This clonotype was observed a handful of times. The chain has TRBV12-3 or TRBV12-4 and TRBJ1-5, with D possibly matching TRBD1 (5 bases). V lost 2 bases and J 7 bases, leaving 12 bases between the germline ends. The CDR3 extends over 14 amino acids. The CDR3 sequence: CASSLQEGRQPQHF. The CDR3 DNA follows: TGTGCCAGCAGTTTACAGGAGGGGAGACAGCCCCAGCATTTT.

Only a few counts were recorded for this clonotype. The chain has TRBV20-1 and TRBJ2-1, with 13 bases lining up with TRBD2. The junction had 0 bases not matched to a gene; V was cut back by 3 bases and J by 4 bases. This CDR3 contains 14 residues. Germline assignment: CDR1 DFQATT and CDR2 SNEGSKA (reference sequence). The chain's CDR3 is CSARTSGGYNEQFF. The CDR3 DNA is TGCAGTGCTAGGACTAGCGGGGGGTACAATGAGCAGTTCTTC.

This clonotype was observed at least ten times. The rearrangement joins TRBV7-9 to TRBJ1-4, with 8 bases aligning to TRBD1. CDR3 length equals 13 residues. Unmatched junction bases numbered 4, after V lost 5 bases and J lost 8 bases. Germline-derived CDR1 and CDR2 are SEHNR and FQNEAQ (reference sequence). In DNA, the CDR3 is TGTGCCAGCAGCGGACAGGGCTGGGAAAAACTGTTTTTT. Its translation: CASSGQGWEKLFF.

The chain carries TRBV5-8 and TRBJ1-5; D uncertain. The CDR3 is made up of 12 amino acids. Germline V gene sequence: CDR1 SGHTS, CDR2 YDEGEE. Deletions cut 3 bases from V and 9 bases from J, with 10 bases between. The CDR3 DNA reads as TGTGCCAGCAGCTGGGATCGTGGGCCCCAGCATTTT. It specifies CASSWDRGPQHF.

This clonotype was counted at least ten times. The chain links TRBV12-3 or TRBV12-4 to TRBJ2-1; D is perhaps TRBD1 or TRBD2 (5 bases each). The CDR3 is 15 amino acids. V gave up 5 bases and J gave up 4 bases, with 15 bases separating them. The CDR3 sequence is CASSLSGTSYNEQFF. The CDR3 DNA reads TGTGCCAGCAGTCTTTCCGGGACGTCTTACAATGAGCAGTTCTTC.

This clonotype appeared a few times. The chain combines TRBV20-1 with TRBJ2-7; TRBD1 agrees at 11 bases. CDR3 length: 16 amino acids. V shed 3 bases and J 2 bases; nucleotides not matched to a gene: 9. Germline assignment: CDR1 DFQATT and CDR2 SNEGSKA (reference sequence). CDR3 bases: TGCAGTGCTAGGAAACTACCGGGACAGGGGGCCTACGAGCAGTACTTC. Its protein is CSARKLPGQGAYEQYF.

This clonotype was counted only a few times. CDR3 region: CASSLVETYEQYF. In nucleotides, the CDR3 is TGTGCCAGCAGCTTAGTCGAAACCTACGAGCAGTACTTC. This chain joins TRBV7-2 and TRBJ2-7, with D unclear. CDR1 is SGHTA, CDR2 FQGNSA, per germline. V was pared by 1 base and J by 2 bases, with 6 bases between. This CDR3 has 13 amino acids.

This clonotype has just a few counts. The chain couples TRBV24-1 to TRBJ2-5, with D possibly being TRBD1 or TRBD2 (5 bases each). The ends were cut back, 4 bases at V and 7 bases at J, with 18 bases in the middle. Germline CDR1 and CDR2: KGHDR and SFDVKD. The CDR3 spans 15 residues. CDR3 nucleotide sequence: TGTGCCACCAGTGAGGACGGAGCAGGGAGAGGGACCCAGTACTTC. Translating gives CATSEDGAGRGTQYF.

This clonotype turned up a few times. V gene TRBV4-3 combines with J gene TRBJ2-3; D may be TRBD1 or TRBD2 (5 bases each). V was shortened by 0 bases and J by 9 bases, with 16 bases between the two germline ends. Germline CDR1 and CDR2: LGHNA and YSLEER. This CDR3 spans 15 amino acids. The CDR3 loop is CASSQDRLRGDTQYF. CDR3 coding DNA: TGCGCCAGCAGCCAAGATCGGCTGAGGGGTGACACGCAGTATTTT.

This chain uses TRBV7-8 with TRBJ1-2; TRBD1 might be the D (5 bases). The V gene lost 1 base and the J gene lost 1 base, with 13 bases spanning the gap. CDR3 length equals 16 residues. Germline CDR1 reads SGHVS; CDR2 reads FQNEAQ. CDR3 sequence: CASSLGRAIRNYGYTF. CDR3 DNA: TGTGCCAGCAGCTTAGGCAGGGCCATTCGTAACTATGGCTACACCTTC. The full variable domain, rest sourced from reference TRBV7-8 and TRBJ1-2, is GAGVSQSPRYKVAKRGQDVALRCDPISGHVSLFWYQQALGQGPEFLTYFQNEAQLDKSGLPSDRFFAERPEGSVSTLKIQRTQQEDSAVYLCASSLGRAIRNYGYTFGSGTRLTVV.

The rearrangement joins TRBV7-9 to TRBJ1-6, with D unclear. The CDR3 is 14 residues long. V was clipped by 9 bases and J by 10 bases, with 19 bases between them. CDR1 SEHNR and CDR2 FQNEAQ come from the germline V gene (reference sequence). CDR3 nucleotide sequence: TGTGCCAGTGGGAGAACCGGGGAACAATCACCCCTCCACTTT. Its protein product is CASGRTGEQSPLHF. The complete variable domain, with remaining parts taken from reference TRBV7-9 and TRBJ1-6, reads DTGVSQNPRHKITKRGQNVTFRCDPISEHNRLYWYRQTLGQGPEFLTYFQNEAQLEKSRLLSDRFSAERPKGSFSTLEIQRTEQGDSAMYLCASGRTGEQSPLHFGNGTRLTVT.

The V and J genes are TRBV4-2 and TRBJ2-3; a possible D gene is TRBD1 (6 bases). The DNA end is a closer match to TRBJ1-5, so the J assignment may be wrong. Germline V lookup: CDR1 LGHNA, CDR2 YNFKEQ. This CDR3 contains 16 residues. Here the CDR3 DNA reads TGTGCCAGCAGCCAAGCGTTGGGGGGCTACACAGATACGCAGCATTTT. Residues: CASSQALGGYTDTQHF.

A few counts support this clonotype. V and J are TRBV7-2 and TRBJ2-3; 9 bases fit TRBD2. Losses at the gene ends were 1 base for V and 4 bases for J; bases not matched to a gene: 6. CDR3 length equals 16 residues. Germline loops: CDR1 SGHTA, CDR2 FQGNSA. The CDR3 spells CASSLGGGGAADTQYF. The DNA of the CDR3 is TGTGCCAGCAGCTTAGGGGGCGGGGGGGCCGCAGATACGCAGTATTTT.